The T cell receptor beta chain under discussion was sequenced for a study of cytomegalovirus exposure and HLA in healthy donors. General study points: For most TCR beta V segments, an earlier analysis put the productive rate at about 90% or about 30% of the time.

The primer mix had 60 Vbeta and 13 Jbeta primers. Profiling relied on immunoSEQ multiplex PCR, and the TCRdb table lists in-frame clones only, not all of them. This sample contains 50,000 to 80,000 clones. As to this clone: The antigen is not known.

Between the trimmed V and J ends, which lost 8 bases and 0 bases, there was a span of 19 bases. The CDR3 consists of 16 residues. This receptor was taken from a woman younger than 30 in good health and CMV-seronegative. Sequencing was done on a sample of PBMCs. The chain uses TRBV5-3 and TRBJ2-3; TRBD2 might be the D (7 bases). TRBV5-3 is known as an ORF, though its function is uncertain. CDR3 amino acids: CASGGTLAVSTDTQYF. CDR3 DNA sequence: TGTGCCAGTGGGGGCACTCTAGCGGTAAGCACAGATACGCAGTATTTT.